These 20 T cell receptor beta chains share one sample of origin, sequenced in a study of blood T cell repertoires in COVID-19. TCRdb's table, derived via immunoSEQ multiplex PCR, lists solely in-frame clones and lacks some. The sample consists of some 340,000 clones, about 89% of them appearing once. Input material: PBMCs or T cells enriched from blood (not recorded which). All receptors come from a woman younger than 45 who had recovered from COVID-19.

The chain combines TRBV7-9 with TRBJ2-3; the D gene is possibly TRBD2 (5 bases). V lost 4 bases to trimming and J lost 2 bases, with 13 bases between them. CDR1 and CDR2 (germline): SEHNR, FQNEAQ (reference sequence). The CDR3 sequence is 15 residues long. The CDR3 loop reads CASSSLTGDTDTQYF. DNA of the CDR3: TGTGCCAGCAGCTCCCTAACCGGGGACACAGATACGCAGTATTTT.

The chain carries TRBV11-2 and TRBJ2-1; the match to TRBD1 covers 7 bases. V shed 6 bases and J 3 bases; nucleotides not matched to a gene: 8. This CDR3 contains 15 residues. Germline V gives CDR1 SGHAT, CDR2 FQNNGV. The CDR3 loop reads CASRLGTVNYNEQFF. In DNA form, the CDR3 reads TGTGCCAGCAGGTTGGGGACAGTTAACTACAATGAGCAGTTCTTC.

The chain is built from TRBV9 and TRBJ2-1; 13 bases line up with TRBD2. After removal of 0 bases from V and 8 bases from J, the junction contained 5 bases not matched to a gene. This CDR3 region has 16 residues. From germline, CDR1 is SGDLS and CDR2 YYNGEE. DNA of the CDR3: TGTGCCAGCAGCGTAGAACTAGCGGGGGGGATCTATGAGCAGTTCTTC. Its translation: CASSVELAGGIYEQFF.

J is TRBJ1-2 and V is TRBV4-2; 10 bases fit TRBD1. This CDR3 contains 16 residues. The ends lost 0 bases at V and 5 bases at J; junction bases unmatched: 6. From germline, CDR1 is LGHNA and CDR2 YNFKEQ. The chain's CDR3 is CASSQDPGQGGYGYTF. The CDR3 DNA reads as TGTGCCAGCAGCCAAGACCCCGGACAGGGGGGGTATGGCTACACCTTC.

This clone was counted once. This chain joins TRBV4-2 and TRBJ2-1; unclear D gene. CDR1 and CDR2 (germline): LGHNA, YNFKEQ. V was shortened by 0 bases and J by 7 bases, with 7 bases between the two germline ends. This CDR3 has 13 amino acids. The CDR3 is CASSQDSGNEQFF. For the CDR3, the DNA is TGTGCCAGCAGCCAAGACTCCGGGAATGAGCAGTTCTTC.

This clone was seen more than once but under ten times. The V gene is TRBV19, the J gene TRBJ1-3; the D is unclear. V was shortened by 6 bases and J by 0 bases, with 12 bases between the two germline ends. Germline values: CDR1 LNHDA, CDR2 SQIVND (reference sequence). The CDR3 covers 15 residues. CDR3 residues: CASSSEGGSGNTIYF. CDR3 bases: TGTGCCAGTAGCTCGGAGGGAGGCTCTGGAAACACCATATATTTT.

Comment on this clone: This sample includes further DNA sequences coding for the same CDR3. This chain connects TRBV27 to TRBJ1-1, with D perhaps matching TRBD1 (6 bases). The V end lost 3 bases, the J end lost 5 bases, and 10 bases lay between the germline ends. CDR1 is MNHEY, CDR2 SMNVEV, per germline (reference sequence). This CDR3 contains 13 residues. The CDR3 here is CASSFRGSTEAFF. CDR3 DNA: TGTGCCAGCAGTTTCAGGGGTAGTACTGAAGCTTTCTTT.

The V call is TRBV14, the J call TRBJ2-2; unclear D gene. The CDR3 runs 15 residues. Trimming removed 4 bases from V and 0 bases from J, with 9 bases in between. Looked up from germline, CDR1 is SGHDN and CDR2 is FVKESK. The CDR3 sequence is CASSRRHSNTGELFF. The CDR3 nucleotides are TGTGCCAGCAGCCGACGACACTCGAACACCGGGGAGCTGTTTTTT.

V is TRBV9 and J is TRBJ1-5, with 7 bases aligning to TRBD1. Germline V gene lookup returns CDR1 SGDLS and CDR2 YYNGEE. V gave up 5 bases and J gave up 7 bases; unmatched junction bases: 9. The CDR3 totals 14 residues. The CDR3 here is CASRMRGPGQPQHF. DNA for the CDR3: TGTGCCAGCAGAATGAGGGGGCCGGGGCAGCCCCAGCATTTT. Based on the CDR3 plus reference TRBV9 and TRBJ1-5, the full variable domain is DSGVTQTPKHLITATGQRVTLRCSPRSGDLSVYWYQQSLDQGLQFLIQYYNGEERAKGNILERFSAQQFPDLHSELNLSSLELGDSALYFCASRMRGPGQPQHFGDGTRLSIL.

This chain links TRBV27 with TRBJ1-2, with a possible D match to TRBD1 (5 bases). CDR3 size: 14 residues. V lost 3 bases, J lost 2 bases, and 10 bases lay in between. Germline CDR1 is MNHEY and CDR2 is SMNVEV (reference sequence). CDR3 region: CASSFLQGNYGYTF. In nucleotides, the CDR3 is TGTGCCAGCAGTTTTCTGCAGGGCAACTATGGCTACACCTTC.

V usage is TRBV18 and J usage is TRBJ1-4; 7 bases are a match to TRBD1. The CDR3 covers 17 residues. Looked up from germline, CDR1 is KGHSH and CDR2 is LQKENI. Germline trimming cut 1 base from V and 0 bases from J; bases unmatched to any gene: 5. In nucleotides, the CDR3 is TGTGCCAGCTCACCACAGGGGGCAGCCGCAACTAATGAAAAACTGTTTTTT. Translation: CASSPQGAAATNEKLFF. Supplemented by reference TRBV18 and TRBJ1-4, the full variable domain reads NAGVMQNPRHLVRRRGQEARLRCSPMKGHSHVYWYRQLPEEGLKFMVYLQKENIIDESGMPKERFSAEFPKEGPSILRIQQVVRGDSAAYFCASSPQGAAATNEKLFFGSGTQLSVL.

The V call is TRBV4-2, the J call TRBJ2-1; tentatively, D is TRBD2 (5 bases). Germline-derived CDR1 and CDR2 are LGHNA and YNFKEQ. CDR3 length equals 20 residues. Trimming removed 0 bases at V and 0 bases at J, with 21 bases between. As DNA, the CDR3 is TGTGCCAGCAGCCAAGATAATTTTTTTGTGCGGGCGAGCTCCTACAATGAGCAGTTCTTC. Amino acids: CASSQDNFFVRASSYNEQFF.

CDR3 DNA: TGTGCCAGCTCCCCGATGAGGAGCTTTTACAATGAGCAGTTCTTC. Protein sequence: CASSPMRSFYNEQFF. The chain links TRBV18 to TRBJ2-1; no clear D gene. The CDR3 has 15 amino acids. Germline values: CDR1 KGHSH, CDR2 LQKENI. Trimming took 6 bases from V and 4 from J, leaving 16 bases between them.

This chain joins TRBV7-8 and TRBJ1-2; TRBD1 agrees at 7 bases. Germline trimming cut 3 bases from V and 4 bases from J; bases unmatched to any gene: 11. The CDR3 is 16 amino acids. The germline V gene has CDR1 SGHVS and CDR2 FQNEAQ. CDR3 amino acids: CASSLQGQITTYGYTF. In DNA form, the CDR3 reads TGTGCCAGCAGCTTGCAGGGACAGATTACTACCTATGGCTACACCTTC.

The chain uses TRBV10-3 and TRBJ2-2; 16 positions agree with TRBD2. V shed 5 bases, J shed 0 bases, and the junction held 9 bases outside the gene matches. Per germline, CDR1 ENHRY and CDR2 SYGVKD. The CDR3 consists of 20 residues. CDR3 nucleotide sequence: TGTGCCATCAGTCCATCGTCCGGGACTAGCGGGGGGGCGAACACCGGGGAGCTGTTTTTT. Encoded protein: CAISPSSGTSGGANTGELFF.

The V and J genes are TRBV19 and TRBJ1-2, with 9 bases that match TRBD1. The CDR3 sequence is 13 residues long. The V gene's germline CDR1 is LNHDA and CDR2 SQIVND (reference sequence). Trimming removed 6 bases from V and 7 bases from J; junction bases left unmatched: 6. The CDR3, as DNA: TGTGCCAGTAGGACGGACAGGGGATTTGGCTACACCTTC. Its translation: CASRTDRGFGYTF.

The chain recombines TRBV5-1 with TRBJ2-2; 10 nucleotides align to TRBD2. J lost 2 bases, V lost 0 bases, and 4 bases had no gene match. The CDR3 is 17 residues long. The germline CDR1 and CDR2 sequences are SGHRS and YFSETQ. The CDR3 spells CASSLGPSGGNTGELFF. CDR3 bases: TGCGCCAGCAGCTTGGGTCCTAGCGGGGGTAACACCGGGGAGCTGTTTTTT.

This clone was recorded once. CDR3 sequence (DNA): TGTGCCAGTAAGGACAGAGGGGACACTGAAGCTTTCTTT. Translation: CASKDRGDTEAFF. The chain recombines TRBV19 with TRBJ1-1, with D perhaps matching TRBD1 (6 bases). The V gene lost 7 bases and the J gene lost 3 bases, with 12 bases spanning the gap. Germline V gives CDR1 LNHDA, CDR2 SQIVND (reference sequence). The length of the CDR3 is 13 residues. Based on the CDR3 plus reference TRBV19 and TRBJ1-1, the full variable domain is DGGITQSPKYLFRKEGQNVTLSCEQNLNHDAMYWYRQDPGQGLRLIYYSQIVNDFQKGDIAEGYSVSREKKESFPLTVTSAQKNPTAFYLCASKDRGDTEAFFGQGTRLTVV.

This chain connects TRBV5-1 to TRBJ2-3, with 9 bases lining up with TRBD2. The germline V gene encodes CDR1 SGHRS and CDR2 YFSETQ. J was trimmed by 3 bases and V by 10 bases; bases with no gene match: 12. CDR3 length: 15 amino acids. The CDR3, as DNA: TGCGCCGGTTCGACTAGCGGCAGTATTACAGATACGCAGTATTTT. This sequence encodes CAGSTSGSITDTQYF.

The gene calls are TRBV6-5 and TRBJ1-3; D gene unclear. The CDR3 contains 15 residues. Germline V CDR1 and CDR2: MNHEY, SVGAGI. The V gene lost 2 bases and the J gene lost 3 bases, with 11 bases spanning the gap. As DNA, the CDR3 is TGTGCCAGCAGTTACGACCGGAGAGGTGGAAACACCATATATTTT. Translating it yields CASSYDRRGGNTIYF.